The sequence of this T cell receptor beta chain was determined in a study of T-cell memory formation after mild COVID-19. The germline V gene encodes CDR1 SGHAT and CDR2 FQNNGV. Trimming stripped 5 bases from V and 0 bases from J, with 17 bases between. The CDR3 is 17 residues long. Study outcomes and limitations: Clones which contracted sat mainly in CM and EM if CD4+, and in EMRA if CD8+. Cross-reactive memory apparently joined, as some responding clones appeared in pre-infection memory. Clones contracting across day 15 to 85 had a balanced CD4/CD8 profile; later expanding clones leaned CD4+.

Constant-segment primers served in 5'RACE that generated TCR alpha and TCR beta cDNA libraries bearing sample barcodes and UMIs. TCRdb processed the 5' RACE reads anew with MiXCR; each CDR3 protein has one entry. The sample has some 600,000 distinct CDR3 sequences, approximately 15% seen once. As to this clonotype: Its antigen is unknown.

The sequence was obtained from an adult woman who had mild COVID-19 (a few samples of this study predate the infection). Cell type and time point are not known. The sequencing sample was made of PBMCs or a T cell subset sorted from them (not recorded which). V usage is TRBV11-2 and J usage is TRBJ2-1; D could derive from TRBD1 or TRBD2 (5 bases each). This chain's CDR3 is CASSRPPGRSSYNEQFF. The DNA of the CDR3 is TGTGCCAGCAGCCGACCTCCGGGACGTAGCTCCTACAATGAGCAGTTCTTC.